These T cell receptor beta chains were read from a single sample in a study of blood T cell repertoires in COVID-19. Profiling relied on immunoSEQ multiplex PCR, and the TCRdb table lists in-frame clones only, not all of them. The sample comprises around 700,000 clones, about 90% of which are singletons, and under 0.3% rests with the top ten. Sequenced input: peripheral blood. The source of these receptors is a woman aged 18-35 years with acute or convalescent COVID-19. Each CDR3 is given with its conserved first and last residue. A D gene is named only where the DNA matches it firmly. Only some rows state a clone size, as once, few, many or a class for expanded clones.

d_gene: -
v_gene: TRBV3-1/TRBV3-2
j_gene: TRBJ1-1
abundance: -
CDR3aa: CASSPAGQRVTEAFF
CDR3nt: TGTGCCAGCAGCCCAGCAGGACAGAGAGTTACTGAAGCTTTCTTT

d_gene: -
v_gene: TRBV6-2/TRBV6-3
j_gene: TRBJ1-5
abundance: -
CDR3aa: CASSWGRGNQPQHF
CDR3nt: TGTGCCAGCAGTTGGGGAAGGGGGAATCAGCCCCAGCATTTT

d_gene: TRBD1
v_gene: TRBV2
j_gene: TRBJ2-1
abundance: -
CDR3aa: CAILTGMYGGNEQFF
CDR3nt: TGTGCCATACTGACAGGGATGTATGGAGGCAATGAGCAGTTCTTC

d_gene: -
v_gene: TRBV2
j_gene: TRBJ1-5
abundance: -
CDR3aa: CASSERGTNQPQHF
CDR3nt: TGTGCCAGCAGTGAAAGGGGAACAAATCAGCCCCAGCATTTT

d_gene: TRBD1
v_gene: TRBV2
j_gene: TRBJ1-1
abundance: -
CDR3aa: CASGGEPNRGRTEAFF
CDR3nt: TGTGCCAGCGGGGGCGAACCTAACAGGGGCAGGACTGAAGCTTTCTTT

d_gene: -
v_gene: TRBV3-1/TRBV3-2
j_gene: TRBJ2-7
abundance: -
CDR3aa: CASSQDPGAAGEQYF
CDR3nt: TGTGCCAGCAGCCAAGATCCAGGGGCAGCAGGCGAGCAGTACTTC

d_gene: -
v_gene: TRBV6-2/TRBV6-3
j_gene: TRBJ2-2
abundance: -
CDR3aa: CASSYQDTNTGELFF
CDR3nt: TGTGCCAGCAGTTACCAGGACACGAACACCGGGGAGCTGTTTTTT

d_gene: TRBD1
v_gene: TRBV29-1
j_gene: TRBJ1-2
abundance: -
CDR3aa: CSAVENRDRGRYGYTF
CDR3nt: TGCAGCGCAGTAGAGAACCGGGACAGGGGAAGGTATGGCTACACCTTC

d_gene: -
v_gene: TRBV19
j_gene: TRBJ2-7
abundance: -
CDR3aa: CASSIVAQMFYEQYF
CDR3nt: TGTGCCAGTAGTATTGTAGCTCAGATGTTCTACGAGCAGTACTTC

d_gene: -
v_gene: TRBV5-1
j_gene: TRBJ1-1
abundance: -
CDR3aa: CASSLAEGGEAFF
CDR3nt: TGCGCCAGCAGCTTGGCCGAAGGCGGTGAAGCTTTCTTT

d_gene: -
v_gene: TRBV7-2
j_gene: TRBJ1-3
abundance: -
CDR3aa: CASSLGQASGNTIYF
CDR3nt: TGTGCCAGCAGCTTAGGCCAGGCTTCTGGAAACACCATATATTTT

d_gene: -
v_gene: TRBV27
j_gene: TRBJ2-2
abundance: -
CDR3aa: CASSLASFAGELFF
CDR3nt: TGTGCCAGCAGTTTAGCCAGTTTCGCCGGGGAGCTGTTTTTT

d_gene: TRBD1
v_gene: TRBV3-1/TRBV3-2
j_gene: TRBJ1-1
abundance: -
CDR3aa: CASSPAGQSNTEAFF
CDR3nt: TGTGCCAGCAGCCCCGCGGGACAGTCGAACACTGAAGCTTTCTTT

d_gene: TRBD2
v_gene: TRBV10-3
j_gene: TRBJ2-7
abundance: few
CDR3aa: CAITASGDSYEQYF
CDR3nt: TGTGCCATCACGGCTAGCGGGGACTCCTACGAGCAGTACTTC

d_gene: -
v_gene: TRBV27
j_gene: TRBJ1-5
abundance: -
CDR3aa: CASSHRYTYSNQPQHF
CDR3nt: TGTGCCAGCAGCCACAGGTACACTTATAGCAATCAGCCCCAGCATTTT

d_gene: -
v_gene: TRBV5-5
j_gene: TRBJ1-2
abundance: few
CDR3aa: CASSLTLRTVSRGYTF
CDR3nt: TGTGCCAGCAGCTTGACACTCCGGACAGTTTCAAGGGGCTACACCTTC

d_gene: TRBD1
v_gene: TRBV5-1
j_gene: TRBJ2-7
abundance: once
CDR3aa: CASSQLSGTGTYEQYF
CDR3nt: TGCGCCAGCAGCCAACTCTCCGGGACAGGTACCTACGAGCAGTACTTC

d_gene: TRBD2
v_gene: TRBV6-1
j_gene: TRBJ2-7
abundance: -
CDR3aa: CASSEASGGSYEQYF
CDR3nt: TGTGCCAGCAGTGAGGCCAGCGGGGGATCCTACGAGCAGTACTTC

d_gene: -
v_gene: TRBV18
j_gene: TRBJ2-2
abundance: few
CDR3aa: CASSEGNTGELFF
CDR3nt: TGTGCCAGCTCCGAGGGGAACACCGGGGAGCTGTTTTTT

d_gene: -
v_gene: TRBV5-5
j_gene: TRBJ1-4
abundance: -
CDR3aa: CASSFSGSEYEKLFF
CDR3nt: TGTGCCAGCAGCTTTTCGGGATCAGAGTATGAAAAACTGTTTTTT

d_gene: -
v_gene: TRBV5-4
j_gene: TRBJ1-1
abundance: -
CDR3aa: CASFRGPEAFF
CDR3nt: TGTGCCAGCTTCAGAGGTCCTGAAGCTTTCTTT

d_gene: -
v_gene: TRBV5-1
j_gene: TRBJ1-3
abundance: -
CDR3aa: CASSEFSGNTIYF
CDR3nt: TGCGCCAGCAGCGAGTTCTCTGGAAACACCATATATTTT

d_gene: -
v_gene: TRBV6-5
j_gene: TRBJ1-3
abundance: -
CDR3aa: CASRLRGRNTIYF
CDR3nt: TGTGCCAGCAGGCTCAGGGGAAGAAACACCATATATTTT

d_gene: -
v_gene: TRBV19
j_gene: TRBJ1-1
abundance: -
CDR3aa: CASSIMAGLGTFF
CDR3nt: TGTGCCAGTAGTATTATGGCGGGCTTAGGAACTTTCTTT

d_gene: TRBD1
v_gene: TRBV28
j_gene: TRBJ1-6
abundance: -
CDR3aa: CASSMLDRGNSPLHF
CDR3nt: TGTGCCAGCAGTATGTTGGACAGGGGAAACTCACCCCTCCACTTT

d_gene: TRBD1
v_gene: TRBV9
j_gene: TRBJ1-2
abundance: -
CDR3aa: CASSDLTGNVFGGYTF
CDR3nt: TGTGCCAGCAGCGACCTGACAGGGAATGTGTTCGGTGGCTACACCTTC

d_gene: -
v_gene: TRBV6-5
j_gene: TRBJ2-2
abundance: -
CDR3aa: CASSYSGSGELFF
CDR3nt: TGTGCCAGCAGTTACTCCGGGTCCGGGGAGCTGTTTTTT

d_gene: TRBD2
v_gene: TRBV9
j_gene: TRBJ2-1
abundance: -
CDR3aa: CASSGLAGGLGNEQFF
CDR3nt: TGTGCCAGCAGCGGTCTAGCGGGGGGGCTTGGCAATGAGCAGTTCTTC

d_gene: TRBD1
v_gene: TRBV18
j_gene: TRBJ1-2
abundance: -
CDR3aa: CASSLGGGYGYTF
CDR3nt: TGTGCCAGCTCACTAGGGGGCGGATATGGCTACACCTTC

d_gene: -
v_gene: TRBV11-2
j_gene: TRBJ2-7
abundance: -
CDR3aa: CASSLQGTLLTYEQYF
CDR3nt: TGTGCCAGCAGCTTACAGGGGACACTACTAACCTACGAGCAGTACTTC

d_gene: -
v_gene: TRBV3-1/TRBV3-2
j_gene: TRBJ2-1
abundance: -
CDR3aa: CASSHRQHKEQFF
CDR3nt: TGTGCCAGCAGCCACCGACAGCATAAGGAGCAGTTCTTC

d_gene: -
v_gene: TRBV4-3
j_gene: TRBJ1-1
abundance: few
CDR3aa: CASSQVMAGEGGTEAFF
CDR3nt: TGCGCCAGCAGCCAAGTTATGGCAGGGGAGGGGGGCACTGAAGCTTTCTTT

d_gene: -
v_gene: TRBV29-1
j_gene: TRBJ2-1
abundance: -
CDR3aa: CRVGFGYNEQFF
CDR3nt: TGCAGGGTTGGATTCGGCTACAATGAGCAGTTCTTC

d_gene: -
v_gene: TRBV5-1
j_gene: TRBJ1-2
abundance: once
CDR3aa: CASKVQGMDNYGYTF
CDR3nt: TGCGCCAGCAAAGTGCAGGGAATGGATAACTATGGCTACACCTTC

d_gene: TRBD1
v_gene: TRBV11-3
j_gene: TRBJ2-2
abundance: -
CDR3aa: CASSPGQGKGTGELFF
CDR3nt: TGTGCCAGCAGCCCAGGACAGGGAAAGGGCACCGGGGAGCTGTTTTTT

d_gene: TRBD1
v_gene: TRBV19
j_gene: TRBJ1-1
abundance: -
CDR3aa: CASSPRGQGVRYFGAFF
CDR3nt: TGTGCCAGTAGCCCACGGGGACAGGGGGTGCGGTATTTCGGAGCTTTCTTT

d_gene: TRBD1
v_gene: TRBV5-6
j_gene: TRBJ1-3
abundance: -
CDR3aa: CASSRTGPRNTIYF
CDR3nt: TGTGCCAGCAGCAGGACAGGACCTAGAAACACCATATATTTT

d_gene: TRBD1
v_gene: TRBV3-1/TRBV3-2
j_gene: TRBJ1-2
abundance: -
CDR3aa: CASSLRDRSGYGYTF
CDR3nt: TGTGCCAGCAGCCTAAGGGACAGGTCGGGCTATGGCTACACCTTC

d_gene: -
v_gene: TRBV21-1
j_gene: TRBJ1-5
abundance: -
CDR3aa: CASSIGTADYSNQPQHF
CDR3nt: TGTGCCAGCAGCATTGGGACAGCCGACTATAGCAATCAGCCCCAGCATTTT

d_gene: -
v_gene: TRBV4-3
j_gene: TRBJ1-5
abundance: -
CDR3aa: CASSQGRGGQPQHF
CDR3nt: TGCGCCAGCAGCCAAGGGAGGGGGGGTCAGCCCCAGCATTTT

d_gene: TRBD1
v_gene: TRBV7-6
j_gene: TRBJ1-6
abundance: few
CDR3aa: CASSLRGRPGNSPLHF
CDR3nt: TGTGCCAGCAGCTTAAGGGGGCGCCCCGGGAATTCACCCCTCCACTTT

d_gene: -
v_gene: TRBV7-3
j_gene: TRBJ2-6
abundance: -
CDR3aa: CASSSTVTLGANVLTF
CDR3nt: TGTGCCAGCAGCTCGACAGTTACCCTTGGGGCCAACGTCCTGACTTTC

d_gene: -
v_gene: TRBV15
j_gene: TRBJ1-2
abundance: -
CDR3aa: CATSRDRSPPNYGYTF
CDR3nt: TGTGCCACCAGCAGAGATCGGTCCCCCCCCAACTATGGCTACACCTTC

d_gene: -
v_gene: TRBV5-1
j_gene: TRBJ1-6
abundance: -
CDR3aa: CASSTLLPSDNSPLHF
CDR3nt: TGCGCCAGCAGCACTCTTCTTCCGTCCGATAATTCACCCCTCCACTTT

d_gene: -
v_gene: TRBV24-1
j_gene: TRBJ1-1
abundance: once
CDR3aa: CATSSPGDTEAFF
CDR3nt: TGTGCCACCAGTAGCCCGGGAGACACTGAAGCTTTCTTT

d_gene: TRBD1
v_gene: TRBV7-2
j_gene: TRBJ2-2
abundance: -
CDR3aa: CASSSGQGALFNGELFF
CDR3nt: TGTGCCAGCAGCTCTGGACAGGGCGCCCTTTTTAACGGGGAGCTGTTTTTT

d_gene: TRBD2
v_gene: TRBV10-1
j_gene: TRBJ2-5
abundance: few
CDR3aa: CASSESLAGETQYF
CDR3nt: TGCGCCAGCAGTGAGTCCCTAGCGGGAGAGACCCAGTACTTC

d_gene: -
v_gene: TRBV27
j_gene: TRBJ1-5
abundance: -
CDR3aa: CASRTLFSNQPQHF
CDR3nt: TGTGCCAGCAGGACATTATTTAGCAATCAGCCCCAGCATTTT

d_gene: -
v_gene: TRBV4-1
j_gene: TRBJ1-2
abundance: -
CDR3aa: CASTGMDRDYGYTF
CDR3nt: TGCGCCAGCACCGGGATGGACAGAGATTATGGCTACACCTTC

d_gene: TRBD2
v_gene: TRBV5-1
j_gene: TRBJ2-3
abundance: -
CDR3aa: CASSFWGGSTDTQYF
CDR3nt: TGCGCCAGCAGCTTTTGGGGGGGTTCCACAGATACGCAGTATTTT

d_gene: TRBD2
v_gene: TRBV4-3
j_gene: TRBJ2-2
abundance: -
CDR3aa: CASRVTSGGMNTGELFF
CDR3nt: TGCGCCAGCAGGGTAACTAGCGGGGGGATGAACACCGGGGAGCTGTTTTTT

d_gene: TRBD1
v_gene: TRBV18
j_gene: TRBJ2-5
abundance: once
CDR3aa: CASSPQNRGETQYF
CDR3nt: TGTGCCAGCTCACCACAGAACAGGGGAGAGACCCAGTACTTC

d_gene: TRBD1
v_gene: TRBV9
j_gene: TRBJ2-2
abundance: -
CDR3aa: CASSDRQGPNTGELFF
CDR3nt: TGTGCCAGCAGCGACCGACAGGGGCCTAACACCGGGGAGCTGTTTTTT

d_gene: -
v_gene: TRBV18
j_gene: TRBJ2-7
abundance: -
CDR3aa: CASSPGRDYEQYF
CDR3nt: TGTGCCAGCTCACCGGGGCGGGACTACGAGCAGTACTTC

d_gene: TRBD1
v_gene: TRBV6-5
j_gene: TRBJ1-1
abundance: -
CDR3aa: CASSRGQGAQAFF
CDR3nt: TGTGCCAGCAGTAGAGGACAGGGGGCGCAAGCTTTCTTT

d_gene: TRBD1
v_gene: TRBV15
j_gene: TRBJ1-3
abundance: -
CDR3aa: CATSRARGQRNTIYF
CDR3nt: TGTGCCACCAGCCGGGCAAGGGGGCAGAGAAACACCATATATTTT